This TCR beta chain was identified in a study of T cell responses to AZD1222 COVID-19 vaccine. Study-wide results and caveats: Recipients of two AZD1222 doses showed rising Spike-specific TCR breadth and depth. Spike-wide coverage was observed for vaccine-associated CD4 TCRs, with dominant responses at 160-218 and 743-854. Donors, mostly white British, included more females; clonal diversity was possibly underestimated.

In the case of this clone: Its cognate antigen is unknown.

The CDR3 runs to 16 residues. V was cut by 3 bases and J by 5 bases, with 17 bases left in between. Germline CDR1 and CDR2: KGHSH and LQKENI. This table comes from immunoSEQ multiplex PCR, and its TCRdb copy is limited to in-frame clones, with some not included. The sample has about 140,000 clones. This clonotype was obtained from an adult in good health. The gene calls are TRBV18 and TRBJ1-5; D unclear. The specimen sequenced was peripheral blood. CDR3 sequence (DNA): TGTGCCAGCTCACCTGGAAAAACTGGAGAATATCAGCCCCAGCATTTT. It specifies CASSPGKTGEYQPQHF.